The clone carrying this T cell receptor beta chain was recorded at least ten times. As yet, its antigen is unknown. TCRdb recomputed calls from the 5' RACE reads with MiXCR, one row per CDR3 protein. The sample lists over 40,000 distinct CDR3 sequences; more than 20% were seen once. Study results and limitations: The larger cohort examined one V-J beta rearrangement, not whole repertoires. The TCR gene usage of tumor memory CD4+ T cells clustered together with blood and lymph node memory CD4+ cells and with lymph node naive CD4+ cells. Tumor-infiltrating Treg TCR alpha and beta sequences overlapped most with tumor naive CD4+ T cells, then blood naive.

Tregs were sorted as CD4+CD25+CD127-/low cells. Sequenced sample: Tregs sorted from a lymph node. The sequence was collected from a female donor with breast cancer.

CDR3 coding DNA: TGTGCCAGCAGCCAAGCACCAACATACGAGCAGTACTTC. Translated, it gives CASSQAPTYEQYF. The chain has TRBV4-2 and TRBJ2-7; D is unclear. The CDR3 runs to 13 residues. Trimming took off 1 base at V and 4 bases at J, with 8 bases between the two ends. The germline V gene encodes CDR1 LGHNA and CDR2 YNFKEQ.